What follows are 26 T cell receptor beta chains derived from one specimen sequenced in a study of regulatory T cells in long-lasting Graves disease. Both iRepertoire HTBI primers and Arm-PCR of CDR3 regions were used to build the TCR beta libraries. MiXCR, run by TCRdb on the multiplex PCR reads, gives a single entry per CDR3 protein. The sample lists roughly 320,000 distinct CDR3 sequences, 16% occurring once. Noted time point: newly diagnosed GD, antithyroid drugs for less than 3 months. RNA isolated from PBMCs was used to make the TCR library. These data were also reused for a study on T cells in Graves' hyperthyroidism and ophthalmopathy.

The sample in question was peripheral blood mononuclear cells (PBMCs), obtained at new diagnosis, from a patient treated with antithyroid drugs. These receptor sequences come from a man aged 40-55 years with Graves disease.

This clonotype was seen only a few times. The chain couples TRBV5-4 to TRBJ1-4; D remains unclear. The ends were cut back, 4 bases at V and 8 bases at J, with 18 bases in the middle. This CDR3 region has 15 residues. Germline CDR1 reads SGHNT; CDR2 reads YYREEE (reference sequence). The CDR3 region is CASSIGRTSEEKLFF. CDR3 DNA: TGTGCCAGCAGCATCGGACGGACGAGTGAGGAAAAACTGTTTTTT.

This clonotype was seen repeatedly, ten times or more. The chain employs TRBV11-2 and TRBJ2-2, with TRBD1 as a possible D gene (5 bases). V was shortened by 5 bases and J by 1 base, with 20 bases between the two germline ends. The length of the CDR3 is 18 residues. Germline-derived CDR1 and CDR2 are SGHAT and FQNNGV. Written as DNA, the CDR3 is TGTGCCAGCAGCCGAAGCCCACAGGACCACAAGAACACCGGGGAGCTGTTTTTT. This sequence encodes CASSRSPQDHKNTGELFF.

This clonotype was recorded many times. V gene TRBV27 combines with J gene TRBJ2-1, with 12 bases matching TRBD2. CDR3 length: 15 amino acids. Germline V gives CDR1 MNHEY, CDR2 SMNVEV (reference sequence). V lost 6 bases and J lost 1; bases outside the gene matches: 1. The CDR3 spells CASRGTSGSYNEQFF. CDR3 bases: TGTGCCAGCAGGGGGACTAGCGGGTCCTACAATGAGCAGTTCTTC.

This clonotype came up a few times. J is TRBJ1-1 and V is TRBV7-2; 9 bases agree with TRBD1. The CDR3 contains 14 residues. The ends lost 2 bases at V and 11 bases at J; junction bases unmatched: 9. Germline V gene data show CDR1 as SGHTA and CDR2 as FQGNSA. CDR3 loop: CASSLSTGGSRAFF. CDR3 sequence (DNA): TGTGCCAGCAGCTTATCGACAGGGGGTTCAAGGGCTTTCTTT.

In this sample, this clonotype turned up many times. The rearrangement links TRBV27 to TRBJ1-5; D gene unclear. This CDR3 has 15 residues. The V gene's germline CDR1 is MNHEY and CDR2 SMNVEV (reference sequence). The V gene lost 3 bases and the J gene lost 0 bases, with 9 bases spanning the gap. In DNA form, the CDR3 reads TGTGCCAGCAGTTTGTCCATTTATAGCAATCAGCCCCAGCATTTT. Translated: CASSLSIYSNQPQHF.

V is TRBV5-1 and J is TRBJ2-2; TRBD2 matches at 11 bases. Germline CDR1 and CDR2: SGHRS and YFSETQ. Trimming at V came to 4 bases and at J to 3 bases, leaving 5 bases not matched to a gene. There are 16 residues in the CDR3. CDR3 bases: TGCGCCAGCAGCCTTACGACTAGCGGGGACACCGGGGAGCTGTTTTTT. Translation gives CASSLTTSGDTGELFF.

This clonotype was seen repeatedly, ten times or more. The J gene is TRBJ2-3, the V gene TRBV28, with unresolved D. Germline V gene lookup returns CDR1 MDHEN and CDR2 SYDVKM. V shed 3 bases and J shed 5 bases, with 9 bases lying between them. CDR3 length: 13 residues. DNA for the CDR3: TGTGCCAGCAGTTTCCTAGAGGTAGATACGCAGTATTTT. It is translated as CASSFLEVDTQYF.

This clonotype was seen repeatedly, ten times or more. The chain employs TRBV9 and TRBJ1-4; D is ambiguous. CDR1 is SGDLS and CDR2 is YYNGEE in the germline V gene. Between the trimmed V and J ends, which lost 4 bases and 7 bases, there was a span of 17 bases. The CDR3 is 15 amino acids. The CDR3 here is CASSRVSGEGEKLFF. For the CDR3, the DNA is TGTGCCAGCAGCCGCGTCAGTGGGGAAGGTGAAAAACTGTTTTTT.

The J gene is TRBJ1-5, the V gene TRBV19, with TRBD1 matching 9 bases. V shed 8 bases, J shed 4 bases, and the junction held 3 bases outside the gene matches. CDR1 is LNHDA and CDR2 is SQIVND in the germline V gene (reference sequence). This CDR3 comprises 13 residues. Here the CDR3 reads CASGQGLNQPQHF. CDR3 DNA: TGTGCCAGTGGACAGGGGTTGAATCAGCCCCAGCATTTT.

This clonotype was seen ten or more times. The chain links TRBV28 to TRBJ1-6, with D tentatively TRBD1 (6 bases). V was shortened by 6 bases and J by 3 bases, with 15 bases between the two germline ends. The germline gives CDR1 MDHEN, CDR2 SYDVKM. The CDR3 consists of 16 residues. CDR3 DNA sequence: TGTGCCAGCAGAACAGGGAGTAATAGCTATAATTCACCCCTCCACTTT. It encodes CASRTGSNSYNSPLHF.

This clonotype was detected many times. The J gene is TRBJ1-1, the V gene TRBV24-1; no firm D call. This CDR3 contains 12 residues. V was clipped by 3 bases and J by 4 bases, with 5 bases between them. Germline lookup yields CDR1 KGHDR and CDR2 SFDVKD. CDR3 coding DNA: TGTGCCACCAGTGATAGGTCCACTGAAGCTTTCTTT. Its translation is CATSDRSTEAFF.

This clonotype was seen ten or more times. This chain links TRBV4-1 with TRBJ2-1, with a weak D call TRBD1 (6 bases). Trimming left V 4 bases short and J 5 bases short, with 9 bases between. The CDR3 extends over 13 amino acids. Germline-derived CDR1 and CDR2 are MGHRA and YSYEKL. DNA for the CDR3: TGCGCCAGCAGCCGAAGGACAGACAATGAGCAGTTCTTC. This sequence encodes CASSRRTDNEQFF.

V usage is TRBV7-2 and J usage is TRBJ2-7; perhaps TRBD1 as D (6 bases). The CDR3 runs to 14 residues. CDR1 SGHTA and CDR2 FQGNSA come from the germline V gene. The germline V and J ends were trimmed by 5 bases and 3 bases, with 14 bases remaining between them. CDR3 in amino acids: CASSARGIGYEQYF. CDR3 in DNA: TGTGCCAGCAGCGCCAGGGGAATCGGCTACGAGCAGTACTTC. Full variable domain (missing parts from reference TRBV7-2 and TRBJ2-7): GAGVSQSPSNKVTEKGKDVELRCDPISGHTALYWYRQSLGQGLEFLIYFQGNSAPDKSGLPSDRFSAERTGGSVSTLTIQRTQQEDSAVYLCASSARGIGYEQYFGPGTRLTVT.

In the case of this clonotype: It may be a read error: a sequence one base away is much more abundant. This chain connects TRBV20-1 to TRBJ2-3; possibly TRBD1 for D (6 bases). V dropped 3 bases and J dropped 1 base, with 8 bases sitting between them. The germline CDR1 and CDR2 sequences are DFQATT and SNEGSKA (reference sequence). CDR3 length: 13 residues. The CDR3 DNA reads as TGCAGTGCTAGGCAGGGGCGCACAGATACGCAGTATTTT. Translating gives CSARQGRTDTQYF.

This clonotype was recorded a few times. The chain couples TRBV7-3 to TRBJ1-6; D is unresolved. This CDR3 has 15 residues. CDR1 is SGHTA and CDR2 is FQGTGA in the germline V gene. The V and J ends lost 5 bases and 8 bases respectively, with 16 bases between them. In nucleotides, the CDR3 is TGTGCCAGCAGCCTCCTGGGCCTTGGCGATTCACCCCTCCACTTT. Its translation: CASSLLGLGDSPLHF.

There are many counts of this clonotype. The rearrangement joins TRBV28 to TRBJ1-1; 7 bases are a match to TRBD1. V gave up 4 bases and J gave up 1 base; unmatched junction bases: 3. Germline CDR1 reads MDHEN; CDR2 reads SYDVKM. The CDR3 is 14 residues long. CDR3 in DNA: TGTGCCAGCAGTTCGGGACAGCCGAACACTGAAGCTTTCTTT. Translating gives CASSSGQPNTEAFF.

This clonotype was seen at least ten times. The chain couples TRBV7-8 to TRBJ2-3, with a tentative D call TRBD1 (6 bases). The germline V and J ends were trimmed by 1 base and 2 bases, with 13 bases remaining between them. This CDR3 has 16 amino acids. Germline CDR1 SGHVS, CDR2 FQNEAQ. The CDR3 coding sequence is TGTGCCAGCAGCTTAGGGTGGGACATACTCACAGATACGCAGTATTTT. Protein sequence: CASSLGWDILTDTQYF.

In its sample, this clonotype was seen a few times. Being one base from a much bigger clone, this may be a read error. V is TRBV6-1 and J is TRBJ1-1; D is possibly TRBD1 (5 bases). Germline V gene data show CDR1 as MNHNS and CDR2 as SASEGT. The CDR3 length is 12 residues. Trimming stripped 11 bases from V and 3 bases from J, with 13 bases between. CDR3 region: CAARTGHTEAFF. The CDR3 coding sequence is TGTGCCGCACGGACGGGGCACACTGAAGCTTTCTTT.

This chain links TRBV7-2 with TRBJ2-1, with D tentatively TRBD1 or TRBD2 (5 bases each). The germline CDR1 and CDR2 sequences are SGHTA and FQGNSA. This CDR3 is 13 amino acids long. V was trimmed by 5 bases and J by 10 bases, leaving 15 bases between them. In DNA, the CDR3 is TGTGCCAGCAGCCCCCGGGGACCCGGGGAGCAGTTCTTC. This translates into CASSPRGPGEQFF. The complete variable domain, with remaining parts taken from reference TRBV7-2 and TRBJ2-1, reads GAGVSQSPSNKVTEKGKDVELRCDPISGHTALYWYRQSLGQGLEFLIYFQGNSAPDKSGLPSDRFSAERTGGSVSTLTIQRTQQEDSAVYLCASSPRGPGEQFFGPGTRLTVL.

This clonotype was observed at least ten times. The chain links TRBV15 to TRBJ1-1, with D perhaps TRBD1 (5 bases). Per germline, CDR1 LNHNV and CDR2 YYDKDF (reference sequence). Trimming took 0 bases from V and 4 from J, leaving 15 bases between them. This CDR3 has 16 residues. CDR3 in DNA: TGTGCCACCAGCAGAGATCTGGTCAGGGTGGGCACTGAAGCTTTCTTT. It codes for CATSRDLVRVGTEAFF.

At least ten counts were recorded for this clonotype. This chain links TRBV28 with TRBJ2-1, with D uncertain. The germline V and J ends were trimmed by 6 bases and 1 base, with 13 bases remaining between them. Germline V gene data show CDR1 as MDHEN and CDR2 as SYDVKM. There are 15 residues in the CDR3. CDR3 region: CASSLTGPSYNEQFF. Here the CDR3 DNA reads TGTGCCAGCAGCCTAACTGGCCCATCCTACAATGAGCAGTTCTTC.

This clonotype occurred many times. The chain couples TRBV27 to TRBJ2-2; D ambiguous. CDR1 is MNHEY, CDR2 SMNVEV, per germline (reference sequence). The CDR3 consists of 12 residues. V gave up 3 bases and J gave up 5 bases, with 4 bases separating them. Here the CDR3 reads CASSFITGELFF. The CDR3 bases are TGTGCCAGCAGTTTCATAACCGGGGAGCTGTTTTTT.

This clonotype was counted between two and nine times. The rearrangement uses TRBV5-1 and TRBJ2-3; TRBD2 matches at 9 bases. The CDR3 is 14 amino acids. Germline V gives CDR1 SGHRS, CDR2 YFSETQ. Trimming cost V 6 bases and J 4 bases; bases outside gene matches: 6. CDR3 coding DNA: TGCGCCAGCAAGGAGGTAGCGGGGGCAGATACGCAGTATTTT. Encoded protein: CASKEVAGADTQYF.

This clonotype was seen only a few times. The chain links TRBV29-1 to TRBJ1-2; TRBD1 is a possible D gene (6 bases). V lost 6 bases to trimming and J lost 4 bases, with 12 bases between them. Looked up from germline, CDR1 is SQVTM and CDR2 is ANQGSEA. The CDR3 is 12 residues long. CDR3 sequence (DNA): TGCAGCGTGGGGGGCAGGGGCTATGGCTACACCTTC. This codes for CSVGGRGYGYTF.

This clonotype was counted many times. This chain uses TRBV12-3 or TRBV12-4 with TRBJ2-3; D might be TRBD2 (5 bases). The CDR3 runs 13 residues. Trimming stripped 5 bases from V and 7 bases from J, with 13 bases between. The CDR3: CASSSNGVYTQYF. The CDR3 DNA reads as TGTGCCAGCAGTAGCAACGGGGTCTATACGCAGTATTTT.

The chain uses TRBV19 and TRBJ2-5; the match to TRBD1 covers 11 bases. The J call may not be correct, given that the DNA end is closer to TRBJ2-1. Germline CDR1 and CDR2: LNHDA and SQIVND (reference sequence). This CDR3 is built from 13 residues. The CDR3 bases are TGTGCCAGTAGTGGGACAGGGGGAACCCAGCAGTTCTTC. It translates to CASSGTGGTQQFF.